The clone carrying this TCR beta chain was observed once. The entry originates in a study of blood T cell repertoires in COVID-19. Study at large: Samples representing acute and convalescent COVID-19 were sourced from the United States, Italy and Spain. T cells, B-cell-depleted T cells, or PBMCs supplied cDNA or gDNA.

Original processing methods: Amplification of reference gene primers provided the estimated nucleated cell counts. Clones were read by immunoSEQ multiplex PCR, and TCRdb kept only the in-frame ones, dropping some. That table supplies the V and J calls and clone size; D and trimming were determined from the DNA. The sample includes nearly 25,000 clones, over 55% seen only once; the top ten take about 43%. V was cut by 0 bases and J by 1 base, with 10 bases left in between. The CDR3 is made up of 15 amino acids. Per the germline V gene, CDR1 is MNHNY and CDR2 is SVGAGI (reference sequence). The sequenced material came from peripheral blood. The genes are TRBV6-6 and TRBJ2-7; no definite D call. The clonotype comes from an elderly woman with acute or convalescent COVID-19. CDR3 region: CASSYSSTGSYEQYF. The DNA for the CDR3 is TGTGCCAGCAGTTACTCGAGTACTGGTTCCTACGAGCAGTACTTC.